Listed below are T cell receptor beta chains from one sample, sequenced in a study of siplizumab effects on memory and regulatory T cells. Some clones are missing from TCRdb's copy, which holds only in-frame ones; the method was immunoSEQ multiplex PCR. The data hold about 87,000 clones, with 87% observed a single time. Source material: Tregs sorted from blood. The receptors stem from a human donor in good health. Each CDR3 is given with its conserved first and last residue. A D gene is named only where the DNA matches it firmly. The size of a clone is reported for some rows only, either as once, few or many, or as a class for expanded clones.

v_call	d_call	clone_size	cdr3_length	j_call	cdr3_nt	cdr3_aa
TRBV10-2	.	few	13	TRBJ1-1	TGCGCCAGCAGTGTAGATAGGAGCACTCAAGCTTTCTTT	CASSVDRSTQAFF
TRBV2	TRBD1	.	13	TRBJ1-1	TGTGCCAGCAGGGCTGGACAGGGACTTCAAGCTTTCTTT	CASRAGQGLQAFF
TRBV6-5	.	once	16	TRBJ1-2	TGTGCCAGCAGTTACTTCGAGGGCTTGTCTCACCTTGGCTACACCTTC	CASSYFEGLSHLGYTF
TRBV7-3	TRBD2	.	15	TRBJ2-7	TGTGCCAGCAGCTTAAGCGGGGGGAATTCCTACGAGCAGTACTTC	CASSLSGGNSYEQYF
TRBV18	TRBD1	once	14	TRBJ2-7	TGTGCCAGCTCAGCGGACAGGGCCCCCAGCGAGCAGTACTTC	CASSADRAPSEQYF
TRBV15	.	.	15	TRBJ2-5	TGTGCCACCAGGCCAGAAGAGGGCCCGTGGGAGACCCAGTACTTC	CATRPEEGPWETQYF
TRBV4-1	.	.	14	TRBJ2-3	TGCGCCAGCAGCCAAGACGGGTCCACAGATACGCAGTATTTT	CASSQDGSTDTQYF
TRBV6-5	.	few	15	TRBJ1-5	TGTGCCAGCAGTTACTCGGGGGGGGGCAATCAGCCCCAGCATTTT	CASSYSGGGNQPQHF
TRBV19	.	.	13	TRBJ2-4	TGTGCCAGTAGTATTAACAGGGACAACATTCAGTACTTC	CASSINRDNIQYF
TRBV6-5	.	few	14	TRBJ1-4	TGTGCCAGCAGTTACCGCACAGGGAATGAAAAACTGTTTTTT	CASSYRTGNEKLFF
TRBV5-1	.	.	13	TRBJ1-1	TGCGCCAGCAGCTTGGGGGCTAACACTGAAGCTTTCTTT	CASSLGANTEAFF
TRBV15	.	.	14	TRBJ1-1	TGTGCCACCAGCAGGGGGGAGAGCAACACTGAAGCTTTCTTT	CATSRGESNTEAFF
TRBV7-3	TRBD1	.	13	TRBJ1-1	TGTGCCAGCAGCTTGACAGGGGGCACTGAAGCTTTCTTT	CASSLTGGTEAFF
TRBV6-1	.	.	14	TRBJ1-5	TGTGCCAGCAGAAGAGGACAAAGCAATCAGCCCCAGCATTTT	CASRRGQSNQPQHF
TRBV4-3	.	.	16	TRBJ1-1	TGCGCCAGCAGCCAAGACACCGGACACCGGAACACTGAAGCTTTCTTT	CASSQDTGHRNTEAFF
TRBV28	.	.	15	TRBJ2-5	TGTGCCAGCAGCCCACGGGCGGGGGCCCGGGAGACCCAGTACTTC	CASSPRAGARETQYF
TRBV6-6	TRBD2	.	15	TRBJ2-1	TGTGCCAGCAGGCCTGAGAAGCGGGGGGGTTCAGCGTCGATCTTC	CASRPEKRGGSASIF
TRBV12-5	TRBD1	.	16	TRBJ2-7	TGTGCTAGTGGTTCATCCGGACAGGGAAGGGCCTACGAGCAGTACTTC	CASGSSGQGRAYEQYF
TRBV10-3	TRBD1	few	16	TRBJ1-4	TGTGCCATCAGACAGGGGGCTCAGGCAACTAATGAAAAACTGTTTTTT	CAIRQGAQATNEKLFF
TRBV9	.	.	16	TRBJ2-4	TGTGCCAGCAGCCCCACGCGGGCGGGACAGACAAACATTCAGTACTTC	CASSPTRAGQTNIQYF
TRBV27	.	.	13	TRBJ1-1	TGTGCCAGCAGTTTACTGGTAAACACTGAAGCTTTCTTT	CASSLLVNTEAFF
TRBV10-2	.	.	17	TRBJ1-6	TGCGCCAGCAGTGATCCCCTGACGAGAAGGATTAATTCACCCCTCCACTTT	CASSDPLTRRINSPLHF
TRBV9	.	.	15	TRBJ2-1	TGTGCCAGCAGCGGACAAGGATTTCCCTACAATGAGCAGTTCTTC	CASSGQGFPYNEQFF
TRBV7-2	TRBD2	.	16	TRBJ2-1	TGTGCCAGCAGCTTAGCGGGACTAGCGGGGAGGCATGAGCAGTTCTTC	CASSLAGLAGRHEQFF
TRBV29-1	.	.	13	TRBJ2-2	TGCAGCGTTGATAAGACGAACACCGGGGAGCTGTTTTTT	CSVDKTNTGELFF
TRBV7-8	.	.	13	TRBJ2-7	TGTGCCAGCAGCCGGGACACCTCCTACGAGCAGTACTTC	CASSRDTSYEQYF
TRBV18	.	.	17	TRBJ1-3	TGTGCCAGCTCACCCCGCCGGGGGGACTCCTCTGGAAACACCATATATTTT	CASSPRRGDSSGNTIYF
TRBV27	.	.	14	TRBJ2-1	TGTGCCAGCAAAGCGGCAGCACCTACAAATGAGCAGTTCTTC	CASKAAAPTNEQFF
TRBV2	.	.	14	TRBJ1-3	TGTGCCAGCAGTGTCGCAGGGTTCGGAAACACCATATATTTT	CASSVAGFGNTIYF
TRBV7-9	.	.	11	TRBJ1-4	TGTGCCAGCAGCTTTTCGGAAAAACTGTTTTTT	CASSFSEKLFF
TRBV5-1	TRBD2	few	15	TRBJ2-5	TGCGCCAGCAGCTTGACTAGCGGGCTCCAAGAGACCCAGTACTTC	CASSLTSGLQETQYF
TRBV7-2	.	.	13	TRBJ2-7	TGTGCCAGCAGCTTACAAGCGGGCTACGAGCAGTACTTC	CASSLQAGYEQYF
TRBV5-6	TRBD1	.	16	TRBJ1-2	TGTGCCAGCAGCTGGACAACAGACAGGGGGCCCTATGGCTACACCTTC	CASSWTTDRGPYGYTF
TRBV19	TRBD2	.	15	TRBJ2-3	TGTGCCAGTAGCCGTTTAGCGGGGAGTAGAGATACGCAGTATTTT	CASSRLAGSRDTQYF
TRBV7-7	.	.	13	TRBJ2-7	TGTGCCAGCAGCCGCGATGAGTTGGGCGAGCAGTACTTC	CASSRDELGEQYF
TRBV10-3	.	once	11	TRBJ2-1	TGTGCCATCAGTGCCGGGAATGAGCAGTTCTTC	CAISAGNEQFF
TRBV19	.	once	15	TRBJ1-3	TGTGCTTGCGGCAGCGCGGGGGCGATTGGAAACACCATATATTTT	CACGSAGAIGNTIYF
TRBV5-1	TRBD2	.	19	TRBJ2-3	TGCGCCAGCAGCTTTCTAACTAGCGGGCTTATTGTCGCAACAGATACGCAGTATTTT	CASSFLTSGLIVATDTQYF
TRBV6-1	.	.	15	TRBJ1-6	TGTGCCAGCAGTGTTGCCCAGGGAGATAATTCACCCCTCCACTTT	CASSVAQGDNSPLHF
TRBV6-6	TRBD1	.	13	TRBJ1-2	TGTGCCGCCGACAGGGGGTCTAACTATGGCTACACCTTC	CAADRGSNYGYTF
TRBV5-4	.	.	14	TRBJ1-2	TGTGCCAGCAGCTTGGTTGAGGGCTACTATGGCTACACCTTC	CASSLVEGYYGYTF
TRBV5-1	.	.	13	TRBJ1-2	TGCGCCAGCAGCCCGCGACAGTCCTATGGCTACACCTTC	CASSPRQSYGYTF
TRBV9	TRBD1	.	16	TRBJ2-5	TGTGCCAGCAGCACCAGACAGGGGCTGTACCAAGAGACCCAGTACTTC	CASSTRQGLYQETQYF
TRBV7-9	.	.	17	TRBJ1-1	TGTGCCAGCAGCTTAGATATTACGGGGGGCTGGAACACTGAAGCTTTCTTT	CASSLDITGGWNTEAFF